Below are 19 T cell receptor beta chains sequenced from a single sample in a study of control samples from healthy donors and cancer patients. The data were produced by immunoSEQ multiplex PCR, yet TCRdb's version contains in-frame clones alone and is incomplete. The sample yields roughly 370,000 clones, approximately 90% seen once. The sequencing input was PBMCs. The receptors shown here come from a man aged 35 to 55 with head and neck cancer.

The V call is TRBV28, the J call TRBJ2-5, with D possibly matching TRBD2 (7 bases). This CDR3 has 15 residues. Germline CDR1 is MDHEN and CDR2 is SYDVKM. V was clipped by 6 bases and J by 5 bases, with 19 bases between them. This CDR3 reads CASSHLRGAEETQYF. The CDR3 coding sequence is TGTGCCAGCAGCCACTTACGGGGGGCTGAGGAGACCCAGTACTTC.

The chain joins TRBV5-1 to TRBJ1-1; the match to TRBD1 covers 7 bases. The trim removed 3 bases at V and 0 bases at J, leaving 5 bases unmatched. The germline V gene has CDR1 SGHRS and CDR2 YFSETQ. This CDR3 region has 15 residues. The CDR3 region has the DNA TGCGCCAGCAGCTCCGGGACAGACATGAACACTGAAGCTTTCTTT. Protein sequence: CASSSGTDMNTEAFF.

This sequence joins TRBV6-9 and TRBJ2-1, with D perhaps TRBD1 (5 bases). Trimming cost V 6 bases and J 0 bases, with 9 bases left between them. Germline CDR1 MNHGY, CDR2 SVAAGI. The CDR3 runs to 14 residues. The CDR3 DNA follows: TGTGCCAGCAGGTTAGGGGTCTCCTACAATGAGCAGTTCTTC. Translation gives CASRLGVSYNEQFF.

The CDR3 region has the DNA TGTGCCACCAGCATAGGACAGGAAACTAATGAAAAACTGTTTTTT. Its translation is CATSIGQETNEKLFF. The rearrangement uses TRBV15 and TRBJ1-4; 7 nucleotides line up with TRBD1. The CDR3 runs to 15 residues. J was trimmed by 1 base and V by 4 bases; bases with no gene match: 3. The germline CDR1 and CDR2 sequences are LNHNV and YYDKDF (reference sequence).

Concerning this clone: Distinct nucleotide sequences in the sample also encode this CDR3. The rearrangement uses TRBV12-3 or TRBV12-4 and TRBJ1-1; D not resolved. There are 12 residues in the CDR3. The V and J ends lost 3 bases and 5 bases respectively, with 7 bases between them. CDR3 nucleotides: TGTGCCAGCAGTTTTGGCGGTACTGAAGCTTTCTTT. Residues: CASSFGGTEAFF.

CDR3 in amino acids: CASTFQDSYQPQHF. CDR3 sequence (DNA): TGTGCCAGCACCTTCCAGGACTCGTATCAGCCCCAGCATTTT. This chain links TRBV6-1 with TRBJ1-5; D remains unclear. The CDR3 extends over 14 amino acids. V lost 7 bases and J 5 bases, leaving 15 bases between the germline ends. Germline V lookup: CDR1 MNHNS, CDR2 SASEGT.

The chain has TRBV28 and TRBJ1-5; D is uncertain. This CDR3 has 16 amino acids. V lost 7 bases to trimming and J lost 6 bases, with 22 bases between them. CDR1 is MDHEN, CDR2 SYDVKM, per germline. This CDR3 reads CASTDPRGRVGQPQHF. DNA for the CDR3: TGTGCCAGCACCGATCCTCGAGGAAGGGTTGGTCAGCCCCAGCATTTT.

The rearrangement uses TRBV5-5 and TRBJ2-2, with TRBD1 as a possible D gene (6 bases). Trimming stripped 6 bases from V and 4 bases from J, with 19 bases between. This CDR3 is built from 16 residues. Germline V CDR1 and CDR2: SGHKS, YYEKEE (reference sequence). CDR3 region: CASITGTQRFTGELFF. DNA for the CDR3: TGTGCCAGCATCACCGGGACACAACGTTTCACCGGGGAGCTGTTTTTT.

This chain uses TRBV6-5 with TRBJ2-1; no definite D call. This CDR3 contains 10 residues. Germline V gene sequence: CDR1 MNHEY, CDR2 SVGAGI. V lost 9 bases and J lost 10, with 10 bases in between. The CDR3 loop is CARGATEQFF. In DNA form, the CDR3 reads TGTGCCAGGGGCGCGACAGAGCAGTTCTTC.

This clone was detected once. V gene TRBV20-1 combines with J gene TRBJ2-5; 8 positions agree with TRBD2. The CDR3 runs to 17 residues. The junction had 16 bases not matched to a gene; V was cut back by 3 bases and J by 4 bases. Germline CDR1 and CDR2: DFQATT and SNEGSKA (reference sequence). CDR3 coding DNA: TGCAGTGCTAGTCCAGATGGGACCATTAGCGGGATAGAGACCCAGTACTTC. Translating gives CSASPDGTISGIETQYF.

CDR3 coding DNA: TGTGCCAGCTCAGCTACAGGGGGGCAGTACTTC. It yields the protein CASSATGGQYF. The gene calls are TRBV18 and TRBJ2-7, with TRBD1 matching over 8 bases. V dropped 5 bases and J dropped 9; count of bases not matched to a gene: 3. Germline values: CDR1 KGHSH, CDR2 LQKENI. The CDR3 is 11 amino acids.

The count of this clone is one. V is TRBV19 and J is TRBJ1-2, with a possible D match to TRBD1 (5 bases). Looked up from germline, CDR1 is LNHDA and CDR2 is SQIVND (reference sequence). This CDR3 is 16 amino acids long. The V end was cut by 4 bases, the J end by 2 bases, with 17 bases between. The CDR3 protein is CASSKIDSTINYGYTF. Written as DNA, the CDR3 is TGTGCCAGTAGTAAAATTGACAGCACCATAAACTATGGCTACACCTTC.

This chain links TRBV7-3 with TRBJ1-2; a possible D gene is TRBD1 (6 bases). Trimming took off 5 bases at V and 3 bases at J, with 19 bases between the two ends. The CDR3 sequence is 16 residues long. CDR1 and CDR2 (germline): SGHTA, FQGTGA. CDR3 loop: CASSPRGADLYYGYTF. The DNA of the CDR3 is TGTGCCAGCAGCCCTAGGGGGGCAGATCTATACTATGGCTACACCTTC.

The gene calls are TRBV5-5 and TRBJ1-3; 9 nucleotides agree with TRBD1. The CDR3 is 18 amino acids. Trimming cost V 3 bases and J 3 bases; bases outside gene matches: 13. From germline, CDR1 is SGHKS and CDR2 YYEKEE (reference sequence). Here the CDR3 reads CASSSGTGNGRFGNTIYF. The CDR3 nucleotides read TGTGCCAGCAGCTCCGGGACAGGGAACGGTCGCTTTGGAAACACCATATATTTT.

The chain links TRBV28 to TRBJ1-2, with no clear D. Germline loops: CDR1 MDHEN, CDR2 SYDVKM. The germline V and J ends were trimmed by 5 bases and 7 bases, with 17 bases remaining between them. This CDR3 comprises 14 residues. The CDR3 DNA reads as TGTGCCAGCAGTCCCCCGCCCCGGGGTGGTGGCTACACCTTC. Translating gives CASSPPPRGGGYTF.

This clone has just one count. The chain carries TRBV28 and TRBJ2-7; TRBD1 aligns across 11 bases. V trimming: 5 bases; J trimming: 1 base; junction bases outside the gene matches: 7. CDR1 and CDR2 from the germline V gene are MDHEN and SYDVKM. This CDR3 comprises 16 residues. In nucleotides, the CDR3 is TGTGCCAGCAGTAGGACAGGGGGCTCTACATCCTACGAGCAGTACTTC. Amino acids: CASSRTGGSTSYEQYF.

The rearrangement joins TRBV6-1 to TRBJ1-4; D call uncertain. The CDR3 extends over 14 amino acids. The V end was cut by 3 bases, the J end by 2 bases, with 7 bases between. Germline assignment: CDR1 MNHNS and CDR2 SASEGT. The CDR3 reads CASSDGFTNEKLFF. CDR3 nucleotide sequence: TGTGCCAGCAGTGACGGGTTCACTAATGAAAAACTGTTTTTT.

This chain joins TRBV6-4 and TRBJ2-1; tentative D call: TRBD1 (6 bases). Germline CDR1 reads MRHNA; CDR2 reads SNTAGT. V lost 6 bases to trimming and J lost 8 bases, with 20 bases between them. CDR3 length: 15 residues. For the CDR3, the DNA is TGTGCCAGCAGCAACTCACCCGGGACAATCCATGAGCAGTTCTTC. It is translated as CASSNSPGTIHEQFF.

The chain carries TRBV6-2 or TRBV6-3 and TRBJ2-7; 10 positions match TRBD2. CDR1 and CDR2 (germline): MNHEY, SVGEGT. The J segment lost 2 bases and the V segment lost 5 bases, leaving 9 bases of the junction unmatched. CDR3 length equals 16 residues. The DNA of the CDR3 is TGTGCCAGCAGTCGACGGACAAGCGGGGGGGCCTACGAGCAGTACTTC. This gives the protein CASSRRTSGGAYEQYF.